Listed below are T cell receptor beta chains from one sample, sequenced in a study of blood T cell repertoires in COVID-19. Some clones are missing from TCRdb's copy, which holds only in-frame ones; the method was immunoSEQ multiplex PCR. The sample gives 150,000 to 190,000 clones, about four fifths of which show up once; 3.7% is in the top ten. Sequencing was performed on peripheral blood. The receptors were gathered from a woman older than 75 with acute or convalescent COVID-19. CDR3s include the opening cysteine and the closing phenylalanine or tryptophan. The D gene is left open where the match is weak. Size is omitted from some rows. Given values are once, few, many or a class for expanded clones.

TRBV4-2	NA	NA	TRBJ2-1	CASSQDWGQYNEQFF	TGTGCCAGCAGCCAAGATTGGGGGCAGTACAATGAGCAGTTCTTC
TRBV5-6	NA	NA	TRBJ2-3	CASSSFRGGADTQYF	TGTGCCAGCAGCTCCTTTAGAGGGGGGGCGGATACGCAGTATTTT
TRBV7-2	NA	TRBD1	TRBJ1-1	CASSSRTGMNTEAFF	TGTGCCAGCAGCTCTAGGACAGGAATGAACACTGAAGCTTTCTTT
TRBV19	NA	NA	TRBJ1-6	CASSIPGGNSPLHF	TGTGCCAGTAGTATTCCGGGGGGTAATTCACCCCTCCACTTT
TRBV11-2	once	TRBD1	TRBJ1-6	CASSLGTGQNSPLHF	TGTGCCAGCAGCTTAGGGACAGGGCAAAATTCACCCCTCCACTTT
TRBV4-3	once	TRBD2	TRBJ2-4	CASSHSAGGDLAKNIQYF	TGCGCCAGCAGCCACTCAGCGGGGGGTGATCTAGCCAAAAACATTCAGTACTTC
TRBV6-2/TRBV6-3	NA	TRBD1	TRBJ1-1	CASSEPRQGSTEAFF	TGTGCCAGCAGTGAGCCCAGACAGGGGAGCACTGAAGCTTTCTTT
TRBV6-6	NA	NA	TRBJ1-2	CASSYSSGAGGYTF	TGTGCCAGCAGTTACTCTTCAGGGGCCGGCGGCTACACCTTC
TRBV6-5	NA	TRBD2	TRBJ2-7	CASSPLAGGTYEQYF	TGTGCCAGCAGTCCACTAGCGGGAGGTACCTACGAGCAGTACTTC
TRBV3-1/TRBV3-2	NA	TRBD1	TRBJ1-4	CASSHGTGNEKLFF	TGTGCCAGCAGCCACGGGACAGGGAACGAAAAACTGTTTTTT
TRBV7-2	NA	TRBD2	TRBJ2-5	CASSDRSGGAWETQYF	TGTGCCAGCAGCGACCGTAGCGGGGGGGCCTGGGAGACCCAGTACTTC
TRBV19	NA	NA	TRBJ2-6	CASSNRYDRSSSGANVLTF	TGTGCCAGTAGTAATAGGTATGACAGGTCTTCTTCTGGGGCCAACGTCCTGACTTTC
TRBV6-5	NA	TRBD2	TRBJ2-1	CASTRGGNEQFF	TGTGCCAGCACCCGGGGGGGGAATGAGCAGTTCTTC
TRBV4-2	NA	NA	TRBJ1-1	CASSTVGENTEAFF	TGTGCCAGCAGCACCGTAGGGGAGAACACTGAAGCTTTCTTT
TRBV19	NA	NA	TRBJ1-5	CASKSSGSDQPQHF	TGTGCCAGTAAAAGTTCCGGGTCCGATCAGCCCCAGCATTTT
TRBV18	NA	TRBD2	TRBJ2-1	CASSPFRREGLDNEQFF	TGTGCCAGCTCACCATTTCGGCGGGAGGGCCTCGACAATGAGCAGTTCTTC
TRBV23-1	NA	NA	TRBJ2-6	CASSQFSRLAGANVLTF	TGCGCCAGCAGTCAATTCTCCAGGCTGGCTGGGGCCAACGTCCTGACTTTC
TRBV30	once	NA	TRBJ2-3	CAWTLRIGTQYF	TGTGCCTGGACCCTACGCATCGGGACGCAGTATTTT
TRBV3-1/TRBV3-2	NA	NA	TRBJ1-1	CASSQASGGTEAFF	TGTGCCAGCAGCCAAGCAAGCGGGGGCACTGAAGCTTTCTTT
TRBV6-1	NA	TRBD2	TRBJ2-7	CASRDGTSRSEQYF	TGTGCCAGCAGGGACGGGACTAGTCGCTCCGAGCAGTACTTC
TRBV15	NA	TRBD1	TRBJ1-2	CATSGQEDYGYTF	TGTGCCACCAGCGGACAGGAAGACTATGGCTACACCTTC
TRBV29-1	NA	NA	TRBJ1-1	CSVEERSGNTEAFF	TGCAGCGTTGAGGAAAGGTCGGGGAACACTGAAGCTTTCTTT
TRBV25-1	NA	NA	TRBJ1-1	CASSSRVFTEAFF	TGTGCCAGCAGCAGTCGGGTCTTCACTGAAGCTTTCTTT
TRBV6-1	few	TRBD1	TRBJ1-6	CASSALPGQGNSPLHF	TGTGCCAGCAGTGCCCTGCCGGGACAGGGGAATTCACCCCTCCACTTT
TRBV4-3	NA	TRBD1	TRBJ1-6	CASSQELRGRSYNSPLHF	TGCGCCAGCAGCCAAGAATTAAGGGGGCGGAGCTATAATTCACCCCTCCACTTT
TRBV30	NA	NA	TRBJ1-1	CAWSVTVEDTEAFF	TGTGCCTGGAGTGTTACAGTAGAAGACACTGAAGCTTTCTTT
TRBV29-1	NA	NA	TRBJ1-1	CSVDLGPEAFF	TGCAGCGTTGATCTGGGCCCAGAAGCTTTCTTT
TRBV10-3	NA	TRBD2	TRBJ2-1	CASERTSGGAGDNEQFF	TGTGCCTCCGAGAGGACTAGCGGGGGGGCCGGGGACAATGAGCAGTTCTTC
TRBV7-9	NA	NA	TRBJ1-6	CASSMTGRDSPLHF	TGTGCCAGCAGCATGACAGGCCGCGATTCACCCCTCCACTTT
TRBV6-5	NA	TRBD1	TRBJ1-2	CASSLGGSPYGYTF	TGTGCCAGCAGTCTAGGGGGCTCGCCCTATGGCTACACCTTC
TRBV28	NA	TRBD1	TRBJ1-2	CASTDRGYYGYTF	TGTGCCAGCACGGACAGGGGCTACTATGGCTACACCTTC
TRBV19	NA	NA	TRBJ2-2	CASSIQGHTGELFF	TGTGCCAGTAGTATTCAGGGCCACACCGGGGAGCTGTTTTTT
TRBV19	NA	NA	TRBJ2-5	CASSMGGTETQYF	TGTGCCAGTAGTATGGGGGGTACAGAGACCCAGTACTTC
TRBV30	NA	TRBD2	TRBJ2-4	CAWAGVGNIQYF	TGTGCCTGGGCGGGAGTAGGAAACATTCAGTACTTC
TRBV6-5	NA	NA	TRBJ1-2	CASSYSKFGQGYGYTF	TGTGCCAGCAGTTACTCCAAATTCGGGCAGGGGTATGGCTACACCTTC
TRBV7-8	few	TRBD1	TRBJ1-4	CASSFPGGYEKLFF	TGTGCCAGCAGCTTTCCAGGGGGTTATGAAAAACTGTTTTTT
TRBV12-3/TRBV12-4	once	NA	TRBJ2-3	CASKFEGTDTQYF	TGTGCCAGCAAGTTTGAGGGCACAGATACGCAGTATTTT
TRBV27	once	NA	TRBJ1-2	CASRDSSNYGYTF	TGTGCCAGCAGGGACAGTTCTAACTATGGCTACACCTTC
TRBV5-1	NA	TRBD1	TRBJ2-7	CASSFQDRGYEQYF	TGCGCCAGCAGCTTCCAGGACAGGGGCTACGAGCAGTACTTC
TRBV13	NA	TRBD2	TRBJ2-2	CASSFRLRGVNTGELFF	TGTGCCAGCAGCTTTCGCTTGCGGGGGGTGAACACCGGGGAGCTGTTTTTT
TRBV5-1	once	TRBD2	TRBJ2-3	CASSLGKGTSGTDTQYF	TGCGCCAGCAGCTTGGGGAAGGGGACTAGCGGGACAGATACGCAGTATTTT